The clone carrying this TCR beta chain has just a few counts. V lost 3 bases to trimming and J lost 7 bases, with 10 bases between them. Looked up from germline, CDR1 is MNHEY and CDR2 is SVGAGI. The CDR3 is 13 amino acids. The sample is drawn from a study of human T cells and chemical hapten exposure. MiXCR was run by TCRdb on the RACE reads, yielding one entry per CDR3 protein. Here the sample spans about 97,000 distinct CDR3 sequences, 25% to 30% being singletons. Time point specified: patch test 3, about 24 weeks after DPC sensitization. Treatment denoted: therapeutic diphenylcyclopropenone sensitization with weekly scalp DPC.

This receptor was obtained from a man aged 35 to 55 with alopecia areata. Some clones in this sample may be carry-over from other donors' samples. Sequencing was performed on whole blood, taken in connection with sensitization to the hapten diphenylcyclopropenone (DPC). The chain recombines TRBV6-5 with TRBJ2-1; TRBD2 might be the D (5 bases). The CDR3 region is CASSYRSGNEQFF. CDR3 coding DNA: TGTGCCAGCAGTTATCGGTCGGGGAATGAGCAGTTCTTC.